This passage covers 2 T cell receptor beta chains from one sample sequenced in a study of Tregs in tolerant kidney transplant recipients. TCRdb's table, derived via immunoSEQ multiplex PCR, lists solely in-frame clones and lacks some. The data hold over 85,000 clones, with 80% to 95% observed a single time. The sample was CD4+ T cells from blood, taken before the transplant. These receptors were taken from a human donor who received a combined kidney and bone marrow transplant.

The CDR3 loop reads CASSLTSGGDRGEQYF. DNA of the CDR3: TGTGCCAGCAGCCTGACTAGCGGGGGGGACCGCGGCGAGCAGTACTTC. The chain joins TRBV5-4 to TRBJ2-7; 14 nucleotides line up with TRBD2. Germline CDR1 SGHNT, CDR2 YYREEE (reference sequence). The CDR3 has 16 residues. With V trimmed by 4 bases and J by 6 bases, 9 bases remained unmatched.

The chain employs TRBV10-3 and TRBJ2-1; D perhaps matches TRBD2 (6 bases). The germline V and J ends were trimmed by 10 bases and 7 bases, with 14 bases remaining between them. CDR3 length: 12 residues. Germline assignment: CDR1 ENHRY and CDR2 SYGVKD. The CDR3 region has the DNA TGTGCCACCTGGGACTTGCAAAATGAGCAGTTCTTC. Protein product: CATWDLQNEQFF.